This TCR beta chain was obtained from a study of cytomegalovirus exposure and HLA in healthy donors. Study in general: From HLA-typed donors, an early data release held tens of millions of unique TCRs.

The germline gives CDR1 SGDLS, CDR2 YYNGEE. Trimming at V came to 0 bases and at J to 6 bases, leaving 6 bases not matched to a gene. The CDR3 extends over 16 amino acids. Nominally healthy donors provided the samples, though records likely missed some immune exposures. The PCR employed 60 Vbeta primers together with 13 Jbeta primers. Libraries were prepared by immunoSEQ multiplex PCR; TCRdb keeps only in-frame clonotypes and omits some of them. The sample lists approximately 75,000 clones; approximately 82% were seen once. The source is a man aged 65 to 85 in good health and CMV-seropositive. The source material was PBMCs. The J gene is TRBJ2-2, the V gene TRBV9; 9 positions agree with TRBD2. CDR3 sequence reads: CASSVEGGGAPGELFF. The CDR3 region has the DNA TGTGCCAGCAGCGTAGAGGGCGGGGGGGCACCCGGGGAGCTGTTTTTT.